Listed below are T cell receptor beta chains from one sample, sequenced in a study of OX40 agonist ivuxolimab in advanced cancers. Clones were sequenced by immunoSEQ multiplex PCR, and TCRdb holds only the in-frame ones, with some missing. This repertoire shows 65,000 to 95,000 clones, approximately 84% found once; its top ten account for 0.5% to 0.65%. The starting material was CD4+ or CD8+ T cells sorted from blood, obtained in a trial of the OX40 agonist ivuxolimab. The receptors here all came from an adult with an advanced solid tumor such as melanoma, head and neck, liver or kidney cancer. CDR3s include the opening cysteine and the closing phenylalanine or tryptophan. The D gene is left open where the match is weak. Some rows mark clone size as missing; the rest say once, few, many or name a class of expanded clone.

CDR3: CASSYRAGSEKLFF
DNA: TGTGCCAGCAGTTACCGGGCCGGGAGTGAAAAACTGTTTTTT
V: TRBV6-5
D: NA
J: TRBJ1-4
size: NA

CDR3: CASSYGGLGTTDTQYF
DNA: TGTGCCAGCAGTTACGGCGGTCTGGGGACCACAGATACGCAGTATTTT
V: TRBV6-5
D: NA
J: TRBJ2-3
size: NA

CDR3: CASSRDGAYEQYF
DNA: TGTGCCAGCAGCCGGGACGGAGCCTACGAGCAGTACTTC
V: TRBV5-4
D: NA
J: TRBJ2-7
size: NA

CDR3: CASSQEGGQSIYTDTQYF
DNA: TGCGCCAGCAGCCAAGAGGGCGGCCAGAGCATCTACACAGATACGCAGTATTTT
V: TRBV4-3
D: NA
J: TRBJ2-3
size: NA

CDR3: CASSHNKTGTGFDIETQYF
DNA: TGCGCCAGCAGCCATAACAAGACCGGGACAGGGTTTGATATAGAGACCCAGTACTTC
V: TRBV4-3
D: TRBD1
J: TRBJ2-5
size: few

CDR3: CASSFGSGAYNEQFF
DNA: TGTGCCAGCAGCTTTGGATCAGGGGCCTACAATGAGCAGTTCTTC
V: TRBV5-8
D: NA
J: TRBJ2-1
size: few

CDR3: CASSGSGNTIYF
DNA: TGTGCCAGTTCAGGGTCTGGAAACACCATATATTTT
V: TRBV6-5
D: NA
J: TRBJ1-3
size: NA

CDR3: CASSYLGGSTDTQYF
DNA: TGTGCCAGCAGTTATCTCGGGGGGAGCACAGATACGCAGTATTTT
V: TRBV6-5
D: TRBD2
J: TRBJ2-3
size: NA

CDR3: CASSSRGGEQFF
DNA: TGTGCCAGCAGTTCTAGGGGGGGTGAGCAGTTCTTC
V: TRBV27
D: NA
J: TRBJ2-1
size: NA

CDR3: CASSQEGHSNQPQHF
DNA: TGTGCCAGCAGCCAAGAGGGACATAGCAATCAGCCCCAGCATTTT
V: TRBV4-2
D: NA
J: TRBJ1-5
size: NA

CDR3: CASSLARSYEQYF
DNA: TGTGCCAGCAGCTTAGCGCGGTCCTACGAGCAGTACTTC
V: TRBV7-2
D: NA
J: TRBJ2-7
size: NA

CDR3: CASRTTEGRTEAFF
DNA: TGTGCCAGTAGGACCACAGAAGGACGTACTGAAGCTTTCTTT
V: TRBV19
D: NA
J: TRBJ1-1
size: NA

CDR3: CASSANLDRYGYTF
DNA: TGTGCCAGCAGCGCCAATCTTGACCGCTATGGCTACACCTTC
V: TRBV9
D: NA
J: TRBJ1-2
size: NA

CDR3: CASSLRQSTDTQYF
DNA: TGTGCCAGCAGCTTAAGGCAGAGCACAGATACGCAGTATTTT
V: TRBV7-3
D: NA
J: TRBJ2-3
size: NA

CDR3: CASSQPGLASDEQFF
DNA: TGTGCCAGCAGCCAACCTGGACTAGCAAGCGATGAGCAGTTCTTC
V: TRBV14
D: TRBD2
J: TRBJ2-1
size: once

CDR3: CASSFDRPKADTQYF
DNA: TGTGCCAGCAGTTTCGACAGGCCGAAGGCAGATACGCAGTATTTT
V: TRBV2
D: NA
J: TRBJ2-3
size: NA

CDR3: CASSLGEVVETQYF
DNA: TGCGCCAGCAGCTTGGGGGAAGTTGTAGAGACCCAGTACTTC
V: TRBV5-1
D: NA
J: TRBJ2-5
size: NA

CDR3: CASSQTAADTQYF
DNA: TGTGCCAGCTCTCAAACAGCTGCAGATACGCAGTATTTT
V: TRBV18
D: NA
J: TRBJ2-3
size: NA

CDR3: CASSFRDPQRNYGYTF
DNA: TGTGCCAGTAGTTTCCGGGACCCTCAAAGAAACTATGGCTACACCTTC
V: TRBV19
D: NA
J: TRBJ1-2
size: NA

CDR3: CASSEARGLTEAFF
DNA: TGTGCCAGCAGTGAGGCCAGGGGGCTGACTGAAGCTTTCTTT
V: TRBV2
D: TRBD1
J: TRBJ1-1
size: NA

CDR3: CASSDELQLSGANVLTF
DNA: TGTGCCAGCAGCGACGAGTTACAGCTCTCTGGGGCCAACGTCCTGACTTTC
V: TRBV7-2
D: NA
J: TRBJ2-6
size: NA

CDR3: CASSLRGRDQPQHF
DNA: TGTGCCAGCAGCTTAAGGGGGCGCGATCAGCCCCAGCATTTT
V: TRBV7-2
D: TRBD1
J: TRBJ1-5
size: NA